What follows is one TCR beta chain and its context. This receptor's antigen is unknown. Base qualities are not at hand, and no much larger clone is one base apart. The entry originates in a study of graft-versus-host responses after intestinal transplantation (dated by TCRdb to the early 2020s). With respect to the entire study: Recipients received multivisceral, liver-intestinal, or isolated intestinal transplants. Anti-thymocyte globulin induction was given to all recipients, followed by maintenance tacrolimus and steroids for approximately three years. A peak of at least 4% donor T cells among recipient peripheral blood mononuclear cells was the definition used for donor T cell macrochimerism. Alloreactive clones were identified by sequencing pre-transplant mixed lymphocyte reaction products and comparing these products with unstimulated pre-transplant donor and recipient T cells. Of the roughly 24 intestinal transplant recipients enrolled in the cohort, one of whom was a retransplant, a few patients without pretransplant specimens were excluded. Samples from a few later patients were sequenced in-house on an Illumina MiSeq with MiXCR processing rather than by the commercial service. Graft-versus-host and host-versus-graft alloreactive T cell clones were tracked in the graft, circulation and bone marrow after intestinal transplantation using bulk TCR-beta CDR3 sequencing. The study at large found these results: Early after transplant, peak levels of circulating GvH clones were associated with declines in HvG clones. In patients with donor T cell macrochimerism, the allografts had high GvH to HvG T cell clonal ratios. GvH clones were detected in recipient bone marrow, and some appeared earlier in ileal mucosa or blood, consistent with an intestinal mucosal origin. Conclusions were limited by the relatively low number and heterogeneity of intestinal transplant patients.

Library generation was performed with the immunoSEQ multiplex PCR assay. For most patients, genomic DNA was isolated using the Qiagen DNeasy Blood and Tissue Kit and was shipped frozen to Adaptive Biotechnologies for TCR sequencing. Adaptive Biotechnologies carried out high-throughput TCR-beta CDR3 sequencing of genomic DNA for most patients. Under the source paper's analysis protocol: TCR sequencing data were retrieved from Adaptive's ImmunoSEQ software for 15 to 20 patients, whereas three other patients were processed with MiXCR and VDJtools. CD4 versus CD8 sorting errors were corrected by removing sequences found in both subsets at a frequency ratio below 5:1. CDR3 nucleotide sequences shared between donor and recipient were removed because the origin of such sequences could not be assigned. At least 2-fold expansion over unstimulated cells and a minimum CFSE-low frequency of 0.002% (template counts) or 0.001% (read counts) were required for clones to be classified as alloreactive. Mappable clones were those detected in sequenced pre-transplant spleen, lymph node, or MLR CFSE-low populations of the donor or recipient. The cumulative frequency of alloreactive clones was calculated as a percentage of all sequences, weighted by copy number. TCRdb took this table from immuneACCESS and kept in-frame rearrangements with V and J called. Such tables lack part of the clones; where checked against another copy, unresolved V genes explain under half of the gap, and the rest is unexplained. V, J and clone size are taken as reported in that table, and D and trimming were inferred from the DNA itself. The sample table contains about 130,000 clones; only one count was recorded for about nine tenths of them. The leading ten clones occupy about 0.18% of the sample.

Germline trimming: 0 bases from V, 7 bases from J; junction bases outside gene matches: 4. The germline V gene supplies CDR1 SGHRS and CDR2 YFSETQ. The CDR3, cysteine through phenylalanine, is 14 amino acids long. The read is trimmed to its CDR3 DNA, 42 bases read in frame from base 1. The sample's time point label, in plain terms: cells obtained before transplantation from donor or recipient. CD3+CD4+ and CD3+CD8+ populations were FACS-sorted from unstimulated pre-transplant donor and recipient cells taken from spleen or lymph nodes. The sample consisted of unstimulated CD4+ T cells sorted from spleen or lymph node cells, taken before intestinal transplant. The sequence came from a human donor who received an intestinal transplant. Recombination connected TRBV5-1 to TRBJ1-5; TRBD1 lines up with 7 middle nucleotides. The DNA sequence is TGCGCCAGCAGCTTGGCAGGGGGGAGCCAGCCCCAGCATTTT. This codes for CASSLAGGSQPQHF.